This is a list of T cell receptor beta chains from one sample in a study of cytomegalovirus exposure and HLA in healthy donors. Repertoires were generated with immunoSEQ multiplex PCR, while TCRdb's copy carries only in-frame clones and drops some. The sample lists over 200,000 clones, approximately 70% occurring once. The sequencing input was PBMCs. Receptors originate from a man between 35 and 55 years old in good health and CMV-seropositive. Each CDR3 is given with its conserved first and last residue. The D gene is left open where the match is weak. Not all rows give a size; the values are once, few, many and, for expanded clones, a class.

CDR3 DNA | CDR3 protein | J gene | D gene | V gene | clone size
TGTGCCAGCAGCCTCCAGGGGAGCAATCAGCCCCAGCATTTT | CASSLQGSNQPQHF | TRBJ1-5 | NA | TRBV5-4 | NA
TGCGCCAGCGATCGGACAGGGGGAAACACTGAAGCTTTCTTT | CASDRTGGNTEAFF | TRBJ1-1 | TRBD1 | TRBV5-1 | few
TGTGCCAGCAGAGATACAGGGGCCTACGAGCAGTACTTC | CASRDTGAYEQYF | TRBJ2-7 | TRBD1 | TRBV6-1 | NA
TGTGCCAGCAGTGAAGCTGTCAGGGGCGCAAGGGACACTGAAGCTTTCTTT | CASSEAVRGARDTEAFF | TRBJ1-1 | NA | TRBV6-1 | NA
TGCAGCGCGGGACAGCGCATGAACACTGAAGCTTTCTTT | CSAGQRMNTEAFF | TRBJ1-1 | TRBD1 | TRBV29-1 | few
TGTGCCAGCAGTCATTCGACAGGGAGCTCTGGAAACACCATATATTTT | CASSHSTGSSGNTIYF | TRBJ1-3 | TRBD1 | TRBV5-4 | NA
TGTGCCAGCAGCTTGGCGACAGGACTTAGCACAGATACGCAGTATTTT | CASSLATGLSTDTQYF | TRBJ2-3 | NA | TRBV5-6 | once
TGTGCCAGCAGCTCCGGGATGGGGGGAGCTTTCTTT | CASSSGMGGAFF | TRBJ1-1 | NA | TRBV7-8 | few
TGTGCCAGCAGCAACCGGACAGGGGATGTTACTGAAGCTTTCTTT | CASSNRTGDVTEAFF | TRBJ1-1 | NA | TRBV21-1 | NA
TGTGCCAGTAGTACTTACGGGACTAGCGGGGGGATCGGAGAGACCCAGTACTTC | CASSTYGTSGGIGETQYF | TRBJ2-5 | TRBD2 | TRBV19 | few
TGTGCCAGCAGCTTAGGGCAGGGGATCACTGAAGCTTTCTTT | CASSLGQGITEAFF | TRBJ1-1 | NA | TRBV7-6 | once
TGTGCCAGCAGCCCCCAGGGGGCCAGGGAGACCCAGTACTTC | CASSPQGARETQYF | TRBJ2-5 | TRBD1 | TRBV5-4 | NA
TGTGCCAGCAGCTATATGTCCTCCGGGACAGGGGGCTACGAGCAGTACTTC | CASSYMSSGTGGYEQYF | TRBJ2-7 | TRBD1 | TRBV7-2 | NA
TGTGCCAGCAGATATACGGAGGGGATCGGCGGGGAGCTGTTTTTT | CASRYTEGIGGELFF | TRBJ2-2 | NA | TRBV11-1 | NA
TGTGCCAGCAGTGAACGGCGGACTAATCCCGCCGGGGAGCTGTTTTTT | CASSERRTNPAGELFF | TRBJ2-2 | NA | TRBV6-1 | few
TGTGCCAGCACCCAGGGTAGGGGCGAGCAGTACTTC | CASTQGRGEQYF | TRBJ2-7 | NA | TRBV16 | few
TGTGCCAGCAGCTCCGGACAGGGGGAGGACGAGCAGTACTTC | CASSSGQGEDEQYF | TRBJ2-7 | TRBD1 | TRBV7-9 | NA
TGTGCCAGCAGCACAGGGACCTATAATTCACCCCCCCACTTT | CASSTGTYNSPPHF | TRBJ1-6 | NA | TRBV5-6 | NA
TGCGCCAGCAGCTGGGGCACTACGAACACCGGGGAGCTGTTTTTT | CASSWGTTNTGELFF | TRBJ2-2 | NA | TRBV5-1 | NA
TGTGCCAGCGGCTCATACGGGACAGATACGCAGTATTTT | CASGSYGTDTQYF | TRBJ2-3 | NA | TRBV7-2 | NA